Listed here are 31 T cell receptor beta chains from one sample, sequenced in a study of molecular identifiers for immune sequencing clone quantification. Each CDR3 protein gets one entry after TCRdb re-called the PCR reads with MiXCR. The table records roughly 320,000 distinct CDR3 sequences, 24% of them present only once. Sequenced: naive CD8+ T cells from blood, with Jurkat cell RNA spiked in. As to subset: FACS-sorted CD8+CD4-CCR7+CD45RA+ naive T cells. The source is a human donor in good health. Some libraries in this study had Jurkat cell RNA spiked in.

This clonotype was seen only a few times. V and J are TRBV6-2 or TRBV6-3 and TRBJ1-3; the D is unclear. The germline CDR1 and CDR2 sequences are MNHEY and SVGEGT. The CDR3 length is 15 residues. The V gene lost 6 bases and the J gene lost 0 bases, with 12 bases spanning the gap. CDR3 bases: TGTGCCAGCAGCGCGGACGGAGACTCTGGAAACACCATATATTTT. This translates into CASSADGDSGNTIYF.

This clonotype was seen a few times. The gene calls are TRBV18 and TRBJ2-3, with D unclear. Germline V gene lookup returns CDR1 KGHSH and CDR2 LQKENI. There are 16 residues in the CDR3. The germline V and J ends were trimmed by 0 bases and 0 bases, with 10 bases remaining between them. The CDR3 DNA follows: TGTGCCAGCTCACCACCTAAAATTGGAAGCACAGATACGCAGTATTTT. Its translation: CASSPPKIGSTDTQYF.

The chain couples TRBV6-5 to TRBJ2-2; possibly TRBD2 for D (6 bases). Trimming took off 8 bases at V and 1 base at J, with 11 bases between the two ends. The CDR3 has 14 residues. Germline loops: CDR1 MNHEY, CDR2 SVGAGI. CDR3 bases: TGTGCCAGCGGAGGGGACCTGAACACCGGGGAGCTGTTTTTT. It encodes CASGGDLNTGELFF.

This clonotype appeared many times. V usage is TRBV27 and J usage is TRBJ2-7; 12 bases are a match to TRBD2. Germline V gene data show CDR1 as MNHEY and CDR2 as SMNVEV (reference sequence). J lost 4 bases, V lost 6 bases, and 7 bases had no gene match. The CDR3 has 15 amino acids. The CDR3 DNA is TGTGCCAGCAGCCCCCCCGGACTAGCGGGATACGAGCAGTACTTC. This codes for CASSPPGLAGYEQYF.

V and J are TRBV28 and TRBJ2-5; possibly TRBD1 for D (6 bases). Per the germline V gene, CDR1 is MDHEN and CDR2 is SYDVKM. V was shortened by 5 bases and J by 4 bases, with 14 bases between the two germline ends. The CDR3 extends over 14 amino acids. The CDR3 loop is CASSPGQLAETQYF. The DNA for the CDR3 is TGTGCCAGCAGTCCAGGACAGTTGGCAGAGACCCAGTACTTC. Using reference TRBV28 and TRBJ2-5 for the parts outside the CDR3, the full variable domain is DVKVTQSSRYLVKRTGEKVFLECVQDMDHENMFWYRQDPGLGLRLIYFSYDVKMKEKGDIPEGYSVSREKKERFSLILESASTNQTSMYLCASSPGQLAETQYFGPGTRLLVL.

There are a few counts of this clonotype. The chain employs TRBV28 and TRBJ2-7, with a weak D call TRBD2 (7 bases). Trimming cost V 3 bases and J 5 bases, with 14 bases left between them. Germline CDR1 MDHEN, CDR2 SYDVKM. This CDR3 comprises 14 residues. The CDR3 spells CASSLGGGGDEQYF. For the CDR3, the DNA is TGTGCCAGCAGTTTGGGGGGGGGCGGCGACGAGCAGTACTTC.

To note about this clonotype: Given a much more abundant clone one base away, this may be a read error. The V call is TRBV7-2, the J call TRBJ2-7; 12 bases align to TRBD2. The CDR3 length is 16 residues. From germline, CDR1 is SGHTA and CDR2 FQGNSA. CDR3 region: CAGSQPLAGGPEEQYF. CDR3 in DNA: TGTGCCGGCAGCCAACCCCTAGCGGGAGGGCCGGAAGAGCAGTACTTC.

The sample holds one count of this clonotype. With a much larger clone just one base away, this may be a read error. This chain joins TRBV9 and TRBJ2-2; a weak D match, TRBD2 (6 bases). The CDR3 has 17 residues. CDR1 SGDLS and CDR2 YYNGEE come from the germline V gene. In nucleotides, the CDR3 is TGTACCAGCAGCCGAAACGCGAGGGAGGCAAACACCGGGGAGCTGTTTTTT. It is translated as CTSSRNAREANTGELFF.

As concerns this clonotype: Possible read error: a much larger clone is one base away. The rearrangement joins TRBV29-1 to TRBJ1-1, with unresolved D. CDR3 size: 12 residues. The V gene's germline CDR1 is SQVTM and CDR2 ANQGSEA. The CDR3 loop is CSVTLQNTGAFF. In nucleotides, the CDR3 is TGCAGCGTTACACTCCAGAACACTGGAGCTTTCTTT. Supplemented by reference TRBV29-1 and TRBJ1-1, the full variable domain reads SAVISQKPSRDICQRGTSLTIQCQVDSQVTMMFWYRQQPGQSLTLIATANQGSEATYESGFVIDKFPISRPNLTFSTLTVSNMSPEDSSIYLCSVTLQNTGAFFGQGTRLTVV.

This clonotype has just a few counts. V gene TRBV13 combines with J gene TRBJ2-5; TRBD2 is a possible D gene (7 bases). The V end lost 4 bases, the J end lost 4 bases, and 22 bases lay between the germline ends. Germline V gene lookup returns CDR1 PRHDT and CDR2 FYEKMQ (reference sequence). The CDR3 loop spans 17 amino acids. CDR3: CASSSDPPARGGETQYF. In DNA form, the CDR3 reads TGTGCCAGCAGCTCCGACCCCCCAGCGAGGGGGGGAGAGACCCAGTACTTC.

The chain's CDR3 is CASSEFGPQNGEQFF. The CDR3 DNA follows: TGTGCCAGCAGTGAATTTGGGCCGCAGAACGGTGAGCAGTTCTTC. The chain joins TRBV25-1 to TRBJ2-1, with no clear D. The germline V gene has CDR1 MGHDK and CDR2 SYGVNS. V lost 1 base and J lost 9, with 16 bases in between. This CDR3 has 15 residues. Complete variable domain (other parts from reference TRBV25-1 and TRBJ2-1): EADIYQTPRYLVIGTGKKITLECSQTMGHDKMYWYQQDPGMELHLIHYSYGVNSTEKGDLSSESTVSRIRTEHFPLTLESARPSHTSQYLCASSEFGPQNGEQFFGPGTRLTVL.

This clonotype has a count of ten or more. This rearrangement joins TRBV5-6 to TRBJ1-5; 7 bases map to TRBD1. Germline CDR1 and CDR2: SGHDT and YYEEEE. The J segment lost 3 bases and the V segment lost 4 bases, leaving 7 bases of the junction unmatched. The CDR3 spans 15 residues. CDR3: CASSDGQAPNQPQHF. In nucleotides, the CDR3 is TGTGCCAGCAGCGACGGACAGGCCCCCAATCAGCCCCAGCATTTT.

This clonotype was detected a few times. The CDR3 sequence is CASSPAGTYNEQFF. The CDR3 DNA is TGCGCCAGCAGTCCCGCGGGTACCTACAATGAGCAGTTCTTC. This chain joins TRBV4-3 and TRBJ2-1, with D perhaps TRBD2 (5 bases). Germline values: CDR1 LGHNA, CDR2 YSLEER. There are 14 residues in the CDR3. V lost 6 bases and J lost 2, with 11 bases in between.

V usage is TRBV27 and J usage is TRBJ2-3; perhaps TRBD1 as D (5 bases). This CDR3 has 13 amino acids. Per the germline V gene, CDR1 is MNHEY and CDR2 is SMNVEV (reference sequence). Trimming took off 5 bases at V and 4 bases at J, with 10 bases between the two ends. The CDR3 here is CASSVQGSDTQYF. DNA of the CDR3: TGTGCCAGCAGTGTGCAGGGCTCAGATACGCAGTATTTT.

This clonotype came up a few times. V and J are TRBV12-3 or TRBV12-4 and TRBJ2-5, with 8 positions matching TRBD2. With 5 bases clipped from V and 1 base from J, the junction kept 9 bases outside the gene matches. This CDR3 is 16 amino acids long. CDR3 loop: CASSAGTSPTQETQYF. As DNA, the CDR3 is TGTGCCAGCAGTGCTGGGACTAGTCCGACCCAAGAGACCCAGTACTTC.

Ten or more counts support this clonotype. The rearrangement links TRBV15 to TRBJ2-4, with D possibly matching TRBD1 (5 bases). CDR1 is LNHNV, CDR2 YYDKDF, per germline (reference sequence). Trimming cost V 7 bases and J 0 bases, with 13 bases left between them. CDR3 size: 15 residues. CDR3 residues: CATTFGQLAKNIQYF. Written as DNA, the CDR3 is TGTGCCACCACCTTCGGACAACTAGCCAAAAACATTCAGTACTTC. Combining the CDR3 with reference TRBV15 and TRBJ2-4 gives the whole variable domain DAMVIQNPRYQVTQFGKPVTLSCSQTLNHNVMYWYQQKSSQAPKLLFHYYDKDFNNEADTPDNFQSRRPNTSFCFLDIRSPGLGDTAMYLCATTFGQLAKNIQYFGAGTRLSVL.

Ten or more counts support this clonotype. The chain couples TRBV7-9 to TRBJ2-7; D not resolved. With 4 bases removed from V and 4 bases from J, the gap between germline ends came to 11 bases. Germline V CDR1 and CDR2: SEHNR, FQNEAQ (reference sequence). The CDR3 loop spans 13 amino acids. The CDR3 protein is CASSSAQTYEQYF. In DNA, the CDR3 is TGTGCCAGCAGCTCCGCGCAGACTTACGAGCAGTACTTC.

V and J are TRBV7-2 and TRBJ2-2; TRBD1 aligns across 9 bases. This CDR3 is built from 14 residues. J was trimmed by 13 bases and V by 5 bases; bases with no gene match: 11. Germline-derived CDR1 and CDR2 are SGHTA and FQGNSA. In nucleotides, the CDR3 is TGTGCCAGCAGCCCCGGGACAGGGAGTTTCGGGCTGTTTTTT. Translated, it gives CASSPGTGSFGLFF.

This clonotype was found a few times. J is TRBJ1-2 and V is TRBV25-1; D uncertain. The CDR3 loop spans 14 amino acids. Germline values: CDR1 MGHDK, CDR2 SYGVNS. The V and J ends lost 5 bases and 2 bases respectively, with 12 bases between them. The CDR3 loop is CASSSPDLNYGYTF. The CDR3 coding sequence is TGTGCCAGCAGTTCCCCGGACCTCAACTATGGCTACACCTTC.

This clonotype was counted between two and nine times. The rearrangement links TRBV4-1 to TRBJ2-2; the D gene is possibly TRBD2 (7 bases). Trimming removed 1 base at V and 5 bases at J, with 20 bases between. CDR3 length: 18 residues. Germline V gene lookup returns CDR1 MGHRA and CDR2 YSYEKL. For the CDR3, the DNA is TGCGCCAGCAGCCAAGCCACTAGGAAGGGGGGGGCGACCGGGGAGCTGTTTTTT. It encodes CASSQATRKGGATGELFF.

This clonotype has ten or more counts. CDR3 residues: CASSPFRAITDAFF. The CDR3 DNA reads as TGTGCCAGCAGCCCCTTTAGGGCTATTACAGACGCTTTCTTT. The rearrangement joins TRBV12-3 or TRBV12-4 to TRBJ1-1; D is unclear. This CDR3 spans 14 amino acids. The V gene lost 6 bases and the J gene lost 11 bases, with 22 bases spanning the gap.

The V gene is TRBV6-5, the J gene TRBJ2-6; TRBD1 agrees at 7 bases. Germline-derived CDR1 and CDR2 are MNHEY and SVGAGI. The CDR3 sequence is 17 residues long. Trimming at V came to 5 bases and at J to 0 bases, leaving 7 bases not matched to a gene. CDR3 loop: CASSMPGTDSGANVLTF. The CDR3 region has the DNA TGTGCCAGCAGTATGCCTGGGACAGACTCTGGGGCCAACGTCCTGACTTTC.

This clonotype appeared a few times. The CDR3: CASSQSGGGDYEQYF. The CDR3 DNA reads TGCGCCAGCAGCCAGTCCGGCGGGGGTGACTACGAGCAGTACTTC. This chain joins TRBV4-3 and TRBJ2-7; 7 nucleotides match TRBD2. This CDR3 contains 15 residues. After removal of 3 bases from V and 3 bases from J, the junction contained 8 bases not matched to a gene. Germline CDR1 LGHNA, CDR2 YSLEER.

As for this clonotype: At one boundary the junction diverges from the germline segment, which might be a read error. This chain joins TRBV5-6 and TRBJ2-4; a weak D match, TRBD2 (5 bases). Looked up from germline, CDR1 is SGHDT and CDR2 is YYEEEE. The CDR3 totals 14 residues. The DNA of the CDR3 is TGTGCCAGCAGCTTTGGCGGGTCCAAAAACATTCTGTACTTC. This sequence encodes CASSFGGSKNILYF.

The gene calls are TRBV15 and TRBJ2-3; 7 nucleotides align to TRBD1. V lost 3 bases and J lost 4; bases outside the gene matches: 4. From germline, CDR1 is LNHNV and CDR2 YYDKDF (reference sequence). The CDR3 length is 14 residues. The CDR3 loop is CATSSRTGADTQYF. The CDR3, as DNA: TGTGCCACCAGCAGCAGAACAGGGGCAGATACGCAGTATTTT.

There are many counts of this clonotype. The junction does not match germline at one end; this may be a read error. This sequence joins TRBV30 and TRBJ2-7; D is perhaps TRBD2 (5 bases). CDR1 is GTSNPN and CDR2 is SVGIG in the germline V gene (reference sequence). This CDR3 contains 13 residues. Here the CDR3 reads CAWSVLGSSEQYF. The CDR3 region has the DNA TGTGCCTGGAGTGTACTAGGATCCTCCGAGCAGTACTTC.

As regards this clonotype: Since a much larger clone is just one base distant, this may be a read error. The J gene is TRBJ2-7, the V gene TRBV27; D gene unclear. CDR1 MNHEY and CDR2 SMNVEV come from the germline V gene (reference sequence). This CDR3 has 12 amino acids. V was pared by 5 bases and J by 7 bases, with 12 bases between. The CDR3 spells CASSLRTGEQYF. The CDR3 nucleotides are TGTGCCAGCAGTCTCCGGACGGGTGAGCAGTACTTC.

This clonotype occurred a few times. The rearrangement links TRBV2 to TRBJ1-1; no clear D gene. Germline CDR1 SNHLY, CDR2 FYNNEI. The CDR3 consists of 15 residues. Trimming stripped 5 bases from V and 4 bases from J, with 17 bases between. The CDR3 nucleotides read TGTGCCAGCAGTAAAACTCTTGTGGTGGGCACTGAAGCTTTCTTT. The encoded protein is CASSKTLVVGTEAFF.

The chain couples TRBV4-3 to TRBJ2-5, with D perhaps matching TRBD1 (5 bases). V was clipped by 1 base and J by 5 bases, with 14 bases between them. Per the germline V gene, CDR1 is LGHNA and CDR2 is YSLEER. This CDR3 is built from 15 residues. The CDR3 loop is CASSQGTGTSETQYF. The CDR3, as DNA: TGCGCCAGCAGCCAAGGAACAGGTACCTCGGAGACCCAGTACTTC.

The table lists this clonotype with a few counts. The chain recombines TRBV30 with TRBJ1-4, with 8 positions matching TRBD1. This CDR3 contains 13 residues. CDR1 is GTSNPN and CDR2 is SVGIG in the germline V gene (reference sequence). V trimming: 5 bases; J trimming: 7 bases; junction bases outside the gene matches: 6. The CDR3 loop reads CAWETGDGEKLFF. The CDR3 nucleotides are TGTGCCTGGGAGACAGGGGACGGTGAAAAACTGTTTTTT.

CDR3 in amino acids: CASGPGQGFHNEQFF. The CDR3 DNA sequence: TGTGCTAGTGGTCCCGGACAGGGATTCCACAATGAGCAGTTCTTC. The chain carries TRBV12-5 and TRBJ2-1; TRBD1 agrees at 8 bases. The V gene's germline CDR1 is LGHNT and CDR2 FRNRAP. V shed 5 bases and J 5 bases; nucleotides not matched to a gene: 8. The CDR3 has 15 residues.